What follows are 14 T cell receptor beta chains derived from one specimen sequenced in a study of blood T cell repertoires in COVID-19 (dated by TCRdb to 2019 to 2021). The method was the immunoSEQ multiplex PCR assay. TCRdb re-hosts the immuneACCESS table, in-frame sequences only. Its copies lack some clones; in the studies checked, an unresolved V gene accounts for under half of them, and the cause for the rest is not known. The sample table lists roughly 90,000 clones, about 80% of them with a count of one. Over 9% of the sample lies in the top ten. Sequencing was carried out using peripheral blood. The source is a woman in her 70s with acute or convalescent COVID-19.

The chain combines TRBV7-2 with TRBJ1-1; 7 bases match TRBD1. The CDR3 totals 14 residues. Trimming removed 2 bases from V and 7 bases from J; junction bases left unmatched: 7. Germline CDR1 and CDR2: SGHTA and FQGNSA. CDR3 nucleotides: TGTGCCAGCAGCTTAAGGGACAGAGGGAGTGAAGCTTTCTTT. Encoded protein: CASSLRDRGSEAFF.

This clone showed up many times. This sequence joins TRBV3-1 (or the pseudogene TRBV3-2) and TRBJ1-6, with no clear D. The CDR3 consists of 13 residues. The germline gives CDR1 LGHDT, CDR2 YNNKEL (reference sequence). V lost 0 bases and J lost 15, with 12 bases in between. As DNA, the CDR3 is TGTGCCAGCAGCCAAGATCTGGGCCTGCACCTCCACTTT. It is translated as CASSQDLGLHLHF.

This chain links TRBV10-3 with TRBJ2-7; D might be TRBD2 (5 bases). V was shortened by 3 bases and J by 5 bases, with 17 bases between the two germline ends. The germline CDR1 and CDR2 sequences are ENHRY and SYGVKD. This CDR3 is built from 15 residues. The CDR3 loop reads CAISDAGPGLDEQYF. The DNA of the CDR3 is TGTGCCATCAGTGACGCCGGCCCGGGGTTGGACGAGCAGTACTTC.

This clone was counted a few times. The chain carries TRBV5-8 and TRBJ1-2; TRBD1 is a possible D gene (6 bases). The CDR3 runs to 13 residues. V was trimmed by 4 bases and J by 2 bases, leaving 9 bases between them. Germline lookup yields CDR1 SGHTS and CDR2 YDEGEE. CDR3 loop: CASSHRANYGYTF. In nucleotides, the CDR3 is TGTGCCAGCAGCCACAGGGCAAACTATGGCTACACCTTC.

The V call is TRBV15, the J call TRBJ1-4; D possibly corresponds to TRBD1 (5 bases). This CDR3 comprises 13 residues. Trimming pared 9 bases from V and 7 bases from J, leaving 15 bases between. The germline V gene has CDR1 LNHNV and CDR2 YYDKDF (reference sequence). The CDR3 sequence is CATRPRGGEKLFF. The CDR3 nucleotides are TGTGCCACGCGACCCCGGGGGGGTGAAAAACTGTTTTTT.

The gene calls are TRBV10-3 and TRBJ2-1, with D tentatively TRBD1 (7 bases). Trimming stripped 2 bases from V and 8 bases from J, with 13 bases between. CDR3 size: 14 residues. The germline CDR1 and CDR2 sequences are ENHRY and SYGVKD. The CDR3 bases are TGTGCCATCAGTGAGCTCAGGGGGGAGGATGAGCAGTTCTTC. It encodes CAISELRGEDEQFF.

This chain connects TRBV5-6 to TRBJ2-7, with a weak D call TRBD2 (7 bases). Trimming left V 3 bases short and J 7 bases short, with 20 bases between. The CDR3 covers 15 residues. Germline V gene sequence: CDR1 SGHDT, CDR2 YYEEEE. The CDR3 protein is CASSWGGAEAGEQYF. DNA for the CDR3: TGTGCCAGCAGCTGGGGGGGGGCCGAGGCAGGGGAGCAGTACTTC.

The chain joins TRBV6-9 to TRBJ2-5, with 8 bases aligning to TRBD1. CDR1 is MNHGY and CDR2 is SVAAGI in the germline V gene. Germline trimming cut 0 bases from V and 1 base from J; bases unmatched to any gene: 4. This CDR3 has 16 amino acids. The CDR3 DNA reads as TGTGCCAGCAGTTATTCTGACAGGGGCTTCCAAGAGACCCAGTACTTC. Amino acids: CASSYSDRGFQETQYF.

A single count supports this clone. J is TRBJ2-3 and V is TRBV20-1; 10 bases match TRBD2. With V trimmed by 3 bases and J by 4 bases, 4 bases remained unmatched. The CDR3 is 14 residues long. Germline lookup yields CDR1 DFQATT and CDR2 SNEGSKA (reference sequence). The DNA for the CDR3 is TGCAGTGCTAGTCTAGCGGGGGCTGCAGATACGCAGTATTTT. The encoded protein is CSASLAGAADTQYF.

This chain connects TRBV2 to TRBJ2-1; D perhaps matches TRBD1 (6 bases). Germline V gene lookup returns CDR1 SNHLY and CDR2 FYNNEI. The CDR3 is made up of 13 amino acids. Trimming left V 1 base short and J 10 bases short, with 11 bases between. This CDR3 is CASSEEFRGEQFF. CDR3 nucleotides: TGTGCCAGCAGTGAAGAGTTTAGGGGGGAGCAGTTCTTC.

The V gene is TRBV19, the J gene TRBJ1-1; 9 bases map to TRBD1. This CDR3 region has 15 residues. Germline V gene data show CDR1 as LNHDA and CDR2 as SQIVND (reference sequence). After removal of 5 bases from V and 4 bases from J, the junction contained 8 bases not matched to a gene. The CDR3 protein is CASSPQTGGFTEAFF. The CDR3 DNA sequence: TGTGCCAGTAGTCCCCAGACAGGGGGGTTCACTGAAGCTTTCTTT.

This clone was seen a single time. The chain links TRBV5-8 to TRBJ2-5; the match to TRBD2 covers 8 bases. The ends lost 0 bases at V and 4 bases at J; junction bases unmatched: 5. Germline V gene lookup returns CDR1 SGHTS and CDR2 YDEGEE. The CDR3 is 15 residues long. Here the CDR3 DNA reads TGTGCCAGCAGCTTGGGGCTAGCGGGTTTAGAGACCCAGTACTTC. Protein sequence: CASSLGLAGLETQYF.

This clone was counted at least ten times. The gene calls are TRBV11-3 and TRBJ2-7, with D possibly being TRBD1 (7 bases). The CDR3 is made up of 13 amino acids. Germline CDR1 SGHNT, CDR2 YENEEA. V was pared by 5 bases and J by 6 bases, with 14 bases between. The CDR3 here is CASSLNQGGEQYF. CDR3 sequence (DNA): TGTGCCAGCAGCCTAAATCAGGGGGGCGAGCAGTACTTC.

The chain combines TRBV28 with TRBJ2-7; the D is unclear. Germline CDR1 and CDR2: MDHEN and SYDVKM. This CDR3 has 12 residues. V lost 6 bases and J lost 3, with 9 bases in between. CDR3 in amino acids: CASRSRNYEQYF. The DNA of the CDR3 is TGTGCCAGCAGATCGAGGAACTACGAGCAGTACTTC.